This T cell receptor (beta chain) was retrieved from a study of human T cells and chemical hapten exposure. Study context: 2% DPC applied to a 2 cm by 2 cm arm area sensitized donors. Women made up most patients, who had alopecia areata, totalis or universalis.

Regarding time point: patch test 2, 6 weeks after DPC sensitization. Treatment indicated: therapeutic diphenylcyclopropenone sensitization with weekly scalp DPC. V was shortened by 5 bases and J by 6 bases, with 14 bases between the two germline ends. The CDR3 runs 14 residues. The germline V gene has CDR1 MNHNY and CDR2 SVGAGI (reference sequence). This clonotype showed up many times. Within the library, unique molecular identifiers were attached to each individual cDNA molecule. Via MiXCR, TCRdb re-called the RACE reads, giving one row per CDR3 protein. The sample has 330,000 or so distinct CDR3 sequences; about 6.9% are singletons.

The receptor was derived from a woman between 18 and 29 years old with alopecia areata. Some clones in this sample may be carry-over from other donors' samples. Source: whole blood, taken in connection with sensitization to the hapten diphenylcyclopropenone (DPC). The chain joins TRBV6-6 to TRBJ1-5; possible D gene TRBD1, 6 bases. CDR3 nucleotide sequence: TGTGCCAGCAGTCGGGACATCTCACTTCAGCCCCAGCATTTT. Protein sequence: CASSRDISLQPQHF.